Shown below are 5 T cell receptor beta chains from a single sample sequenced in a study of T-cell memory formation after mild COVID-19. TCRdb called the 5' RACE reads again in MiXCR, with one record for every CDR3 protein. This sample has approximately 400,000 distinct CDR3 sequences, with about 20% found just once. The sample taken for sequencing was PBMCs or a T cell subset sorted from them (not recorded which). The receptors were sampled from a man aged 18 to 29 who had mild COVID-19 (a few samples of this study predate the infection). Cell type and time point are not known.

This chain links TRBV7-9 with TRBJ1-1; D gene ambiguous. This CDR3 region has 13 residues. Germline-derived CDR1 and CDR2 are SEHNR and FQNEAQ (reference sequence). The V and J ends lost 5 bases and 6 bases respectively, with 13 bases between them. The CDR3 DNA reads as TGTGCCAGCAGCCCCAGTTGGGTAGCTGAAGCTTTCTTT. This translates into CASSPSWVAEAFF.

The sample holds a few counts of this clonotype. V gene TRBV4-3 combines with J gene TRBJ1-5, with a tentative D call TRBD1 (5 bases). Germline CDR1 and CDR2: LGHNA and YSLEER. The CDR3 covers 16 residues. The ends were cut back, 0 bases at V and 5 bases at J, with 14 bases in the middle. CDR3 sequence reads: CASSQDKDTRYQPQHF. DNA of the CDR3: TGCGCCAGCAGCCAAGATAAGGACACCAGATATCAGCCCCAGCATTTT.

The J gene is TRBJ1-1, the V gene TRBV7-8, with D possibly matching TRBD1 (6 bases). The CDR3 extends over 16 amino acids. CDR1 and CDR2 (germline): SGHVS, FQNEAQ. V was cut by 3 bases and J by 4 bases, with 18 bases left in between. The CDR3 nucleotides are TGTGCCAGCAGCTTCCGAAGACAGGCTGGGGGCACTGAAGCTTTCTTT. As protein: CASSFRRQAGGTEAFF.

The chain recombines TRBV6-1 with TRBJ2-7; D unclear. This CDR3 comprises 10 residues. The V and J ends lost 6 bases and 5 bases respectively, with 5 bases between them. Germline loops: CDR1 MNHNS, CDR2 SASEGT. The CDR3 loop reads CASRQNEQYF. CDR3 nucleotides: TGTGCCAGCAGACAAAACGAGCAGTACTTC.

This clonotype was counted between two and nine times. The CDR3 DNA reads TGCGCCAGCAGCTGGGGGGACAGGAACACTGAAGCTTTCTTT. This encodes CASSWGDRNTEAFF. V gene TRBV5-1 combines with J gene TRBJ1-1, with 7 bases fitting TRBD1. From germline, CDR1 is SGHRS and CDR2 YFSETQ. V was pared by 3 bases and J by 1 base, with 3 bases of the junction left unmatched. The length of the CDR3 is 14 residues.